This entry lists 8 T cell receptor beta chains sequenced from one sample in a study of T-cell memory formation after mild COVID-19 listed by TCRdb under 2021. Library preparation used 5' RACE. Instrument used: Illumina NovaSeq 6000. TCRdb redid the processing of the public reads, applying fastp at Q25 and MiXCR, and retained in-frame beta chains. Records with the same CDR3 protein are collapsed into one entry carrying the most frequent genes and DNA. The sample includes about 280,000 distinct CDR3 sequences, with around 8% observed a single time. The ten largest clones add up to approximately 23% of the sample. Sequences were obtained from PBMCs or a T cell subset sorted from them (not recorded which). These receptors were obtained from a man younger than 35 who had mild COVID-19 (a few samples of this study predate the infection). The sample titles of this study are shuffled in the database, so cell type and time point are left out; the donor was told from shared clones.

Only a few counts were recorded for this clonotype. V and J are TRBV4-1 and TRBJ2-1; 9 bases are a match to TRBD2. Germline V gives CDR1 MGHRA, CDR2 YSYEKL. This CDR3 comprises 15 residues. The junction had 7 bases not matched to a gene; V was cut back by 4 bases and J by 6 bases. The CDR3 region has the DNA TGCGCCAGCAGCCCCGGACTAGCGCGGCGCAATGAGCAGTTCTTC. As protein: CASSPGLARRNEQFF.

This clonotype has ten or more counts. The V gene is TRBV7-9, the J gene TRBJ2-7; D remains unclear. The CDR3 totals 14 residues. The germline V and J ends were trimmed by 5 bases and 0 bases, with 11 bases remaining between them. CDR1 SEHNR and CDR2 FQNEAQ come from the germline V gene (reference sequence). The chain's CDR3 is CASSRMASSYEQYF. CDR3 bases: TGTGCCAGCAGCCGTATGGCCAGCTCCTACGAGCAGTACTTC.

The V call is TRBV6-5, the J call TRBJ2-5; D is unclear. Germline-derived CDR1 and CDR2 are MNHEY and SVGAGI. The CDR3 consists of 11 residues. Between the trimmed V and J ends, which lost 7 bases and 9 bases, there was a span of 12 bases. The chain's CDR3 is CASTVGAAQYF. The CDR3 region has the DNA TGTGCCAGCACGGTGGGTGCGGCCCAGTACTTC.

The chain couples TRBV6-5 to TRBJ1-2, with D hard to call. This CDR3 has 12 amino acids. V was pared by 0 bases and J by 5 bases, with 4 bases between. The germline CDR1 and CDR2 sequences are MNHEY and SVGAGI. Written as DNA, the CDR3 is TGTGCCAGCAGTTACTCAGGGTATGGCTACACCTTC. As protein: CASSYSGYGYTF.

The gene calls are TRBV5-4 and TRBJ2-5, with a weak D call TRBD2 (7 bases). The V gene lost 3 bases and the J gene lost 4 bases, with 13 bases spanning the gap. This CDR3 region has 14 residues. Per the germline V gene, CDR1 is SGHNT and CDR2 is YYREEE (reference sequence). The CDR3 DNA is TGTGCCAGCAGCTGGGAAGGGGGGGGAGAGACCCAGTACTTC. It yields the protein CASSWEGGGETQYF.

This clonotype was seen repeatedly, ten times or more. V and J are TRBV7-9 and TRBJ2-5, with TRBD2 as a possible D gene (6 bases). CDR3 length: 13 amino acids. The V end was cut by 6 bases, the J end by 1 base, with 9 bases between. Germline lookup yields CDR1 SEHNR and CDR2 FQNEAQ (reference sequence). The CDR3 here is CASSQLAQETQYF. CDR3 nucleotide sequence: TGTGCCAGCAGTCAACTAGCCCAAGAGACCCAGTACTTC. The full variable domain, rest sourced from reference TRBV7-9 and TRBJ2-5, is DTGVSQNPRHKITKRGQNVTFRCDPISEHNRLYWYRQTLGQGPEFLTYFQNEAQLEKSRLLSDRFSAERPKGSFSTLEIQRTEQGDSAMYLCASSQLAQETQYFGPGTRLLVL.

V and J are TRBV4-3 and TRBJ2-5, with a tentative D call TRBD1 (5 bases). Germline-derived CDR1 and CDR2 are LGHNA and YSLEER. The CDR3 consists of 16 residues. The V and J ends lost 0 bases and 2 bases respectively, with 13 bases between them. The CDR3 bases are TGCGCCAGCAGCCAAGATTCTGGCAGGGAACAAGAGACCCAGTACTTC. Residues: CASSQDSGREQETQYF.

This chain joins TRBV27 and TRBJ2-1, with D possibly being TRBD2 (6 bases). The CDR3 covers 17 residues. The V and J ends lost 5 bases and 3 bases respectively, with 20 bases between them. The V gene's germline CDR1 is MNHEY and CDR2 SMNVEV (reference sequence). The CDR3 region has the DNA TGTGCCAGCAGTCCGCAGGGAGGCTCCCGTGTCTACAATGAGCAGTTCTTC. This encodes CASSPQGGSRVYNEQFF.